The 32 T cell receptor beta chains in this list originate from one sample, sequenced in a study of shared clonotypes between healthy human individuals. Libraries were prepared by immunoSEQ multiplex PCR; TCRdb keeps only in-frame clonotypes and omits some of them. The table shows fewer than 3 million clones, with roughly 92% occurring only once. Sample: naive CD4+ T cells from PBMCs. Sample subset: CD45RA+ positively selected. These receptors all stem from a man aged 18 to 30 in good health. Some clones in this sample may be carry-over from other donors' samples.

The rearrangement joins TRBV7-2 to TRBJ2-3, with D perhaps matching TRBD1 or TRBD2 (5 bases each). This CDR3 region has 16 residues. Germline assignment: CDR1 SGHTA and CDR2 FQGNSA. V was trimmed by 0 bases and J by 4 bases, leaving 14 bases between them. The CDR3 reads CASSLALGGRSDTQYF. The CDR3, as DNA: TGTGCCAGCAGCTTAGCGCTTGGGGGTCGTTCAGATACGCAGTATTTT.

This chain joins TRBV27 and TRBJ2-5, with D perhaps matching TRBD1 or TRBD2 (6 bases each). With the DNA end fitting TRBJ2-7 better, the J assignment may be wrong. Germline assignment: CDR1 MNHEY and CDR2 SMNVEV (reference sequence). The CDR3 has 16 residues. CDR3: CASGGQKGGSINEQYF. CDR3 nucleotide sequence: TGTGCCAGCGGAGGACAAAAGGGGGGCTCGATCAACGAGCAGTACTTC.

The chain combines TRBV27 with TRBJ2-5, with D hard to call. CDR1 MNHEY and CDR2 SMNVEV come from the germline V gene (reference sequence). There are 11 residues in the CDR3. Deletions cut 8 bases from V and 1 base from J, with 5 bases between. CDR3 region: CASLVQETQYF. CDR3 nucleotide sequence: TGTGCCAGCCTCGTCCAAGAGACCCAGTACTTC.

This chain joins TRBV5-1 and TRBJ2-2; 7 bases fit TRBD1. The CDR3 contains 15 residues. Germline-derived CDR1 and CDR2 are SGHRS and YFSETQ. Trimming at V came to 4 bases and at J to 0 bases, leaving 3 bases not matched to a gene. The CDR3: CASSRDRPNTGELFF. The CDR3 DNA reads as TGCGCCAGCAGCAGGGACAGACCGAACACCGGGGAGCTGTTTTTT. Based on the CDR3 plus reference TRBV5-1 and TRBJ2-2, the full variable domain is KAGVTQTPRYLIKTRGQQVTLSCSPISGHRSVSWYQQTPGQGLQFLFEYFSETQRNKGNFPGRFSGRQFSNSRSEMNVSTLELGDSALYLCASSRDRPNTGELFFGEGSRLTVL.

This chain connects TRBV27 to TRBJ2-7; TRBD1 matches 9 bases. V shed 4 bases and J 4 bases; nucleotides not matched to a gene: 11. The germline V gene has CDR1 MNHEY and CDR2 SMNVEV (reference sequence). The length of the CDR3 is 16 residues. The CDR3 here is CASSSPSGQGIYEQYF. CDR3 coding DNA: TGTGCCAGCAGTTCCCCGTCCGGACAGGGGATATACGAGCAGTACTTC.

This rearrangement joins TRBV30 to TRBJ1-2, with TRBD1 matching 7 bases. V trimming: 2 bases; J trimming: 6 bases; junction bases outside the gene matches: 6. Germline loops: CDR1 GTSNPN, CDR2 SVGIG (reference sequence). The CDR3 spans 13 residues. As DNA, the CDR3 is TGTGCCTGGAGTTTAGGGACAGTAGATGGCTACACCTTC. It is translated as CAWSLGTVDGYTF.

The V gene is TRBV5-4, the J gene TRBJ2-5, with TRBD1 identical over 7 bases. There are 18 residues in the CDR3. The germline gives CDR1 SGHNT, CDR2 YYREEE (reference sequence). V trimming: 4 bases; J trimming: 4 bases; junction bases outside the gene matches: 19. CDR3 protein: CASSRIYHSDRAGETQYF. Written as DNA, the CDR3 is TGTGCCAGCAGCCGCATATATCATTCCGACAGGGCCGGAGAGACCCAGTACTTC.

CDR3 loop: CASSAGQPIGYQETQYF. The CDR3 DNA reads as TGTGCCAGCAGCGCCGGACAGCCCATTGGGTACCAAGAGACCCAGTACTTC. The chain carries TRBV9 and TRBJ2-5, with D possibly being TRBD1 (6 bases). V was trimmed by 3 bases and J by 0 bases, leaving 18 bases between them. The CDR3 sequence is 17 residues long. Germline-derived CDR1 and CDR2 are SGDLS and YYNGEE.

The chain joins TRBV5-1 to TRBJ2-7; possible D gene TRBD2, 5 bases. The CDR3 totals 11 residues. V dropped 4 bases and J dropped 5 bases, with 7 bases sitting between them. The germline CDR1 and CDR2 sequences are SGHRS and YFSETQ. The DNA of the CDR3 is TGCGCCAGCAGCCCGGGAAACGAGCAGTACTTC. Residues: CASSPGNEQYF.

This chain uses TRBV20-1 with TRBJ2-2; D ambiguous. Trimming left V 3 bases short and J 6 bases short, with 5 bases between. Germline-derived CDR1 and CDR2 are DFQATT and SNEGSKA (reference sequence). The CDR3 spans 11 residues. CDR3 sequence (DNA): TGCAGTGCTAGGAAAGCCGGGGAGCTGTTTTTT. Translated, it gives CSARKAGELFF.

The genes are TRBV28 and TRBJ2-7; a possible D gene is TRBD2 (6 bases). The CDR3 spans 13 residues. Germline values: CDR1 MDHEN, CDR2 SYDVKM. Trimming removed 7 bases from V and 5 bases from J, with 15 bases in between. The DNA for the CDR3 is TGTGCCAGCAAACCAGCGGGCCTCAACGAGCAGTACTTC. It codes for CASKPAGLNEQYF.

The chain links TRBV19 to TRBJ1-2, with D possibly being TRBD1 (5 bases). Trimming removed 7 bases from V and 3 bases from J, with 18 bases in between. CDR1 LNHDA and CDR2 SQIVND come from the germline V gene (reference sequence). The CDR3 totals 15 residues. For the CDR3, the DNA is TGTGCCAGTACCGACCCAGGGACCGCCTACTATGGCTACACCTTC. Protein sequence: CASTDPGTAYYGYTF.

This clone was recorded only once. V and J are TRBV5-1 and TRBJ1-4, with D possibly matching TRBD1 (5 bases). Germline V gene sequence: CDR1 SGHRS, CDR2 YFSETQ. CDR3 length equals 15 residues. V dropped 6 bases and J dropped 3 bases, with 15 bases sitting between them. This CDR3 is CASNSGRSANEKLFF. In nucleotides, the CDR3 is TGCGCCAGCAACTCAGGGAGATCAGCTAATGAAAAACTGTTTTTT.

This clone was counted a single time. The chain uses TRBV7-3 and TRBJ2-1, with TRBD2 identical over 7 bases. V gave up 6 bases and J gave up 0 bases; unmatched junction bases: 8. Germline-derived CDR1 and CDR2 are SGHTA and FQGTGA. This CDR3 spans 16 amino acids. CDR3 sequence (DNA): TGTGCCAGCAGTCCTAGCGGCTTTAGCTCCTACAATGAGCAGTTCTTC. Its protein product is CASSPSGFSSYNEQFF.

V usage is TRBV7-9 and J usage is TRBJ2-5; the match to TRBD2 covers 15 bases. The CDR3 has 16 amino acids. Germline V gene lookup returns CDR1 SEHNR and CDR2 FQNEAQ (reference sequence). With 3 bases clipped from V and 3 bases from J, the junction kept 2 bases outside the gene matches. The CDR3 spells CASSLGLAGGEETQYF. CDR3 coding DNA: TGTGCCAGCAGCTTGGGACTAGCGGGAGGTGAAGAGACCCAGTACTTC.

The V call is TRBV27, the J call TRBJ2-7; TRBD2 aligns across 7 bases. The germline V gene has CDR1 MNHEY and CDR2 SMNVEV (reference sequence). This CDR3 contains 16 residues. V was pared by 4 bases and J by 4 bases, with 13 bases of the junction left unmatched. CDR3 nucleotide sequence: TGTGCCAGCAGTTCCCCCAAACCCGGGGGGAGGTACGAGCAGTACTTC. It specifies CASSSPKPGGRYEQYF.

The chain links TRBV7-3 to TRBJ1-1, with 9 positions matching TRBD1. The trim removed 4 bases at V and 5 bases at J, leaving 8 bases unmatched. CDR1 is SGHTA and CDR2 is FQGTGA in the germline V gene. This CDR3 region has 15 residues. CDR3 coding DNA: TGTGCCAGCAGCTCCTTGGGACAGGGTGGAACTGAAGCTTTCTTT. Translation gives CASSSLGQGGTEAFF.

This chain links TRBV10-3 with TRBJ1-5; the D gene is possibly TRBD1 (6 bases). Trimming took 2 bases from V and 0 from J, leaving 14 bases between them. The CDR3 is 17 amino acids. The germline V gene has CDR1 ENHRY and CDR2 SYGVKD. CDR3 sequence reads: CAISENTGTNSNQPQHF. CDR3 DNA: TGTGCCATCAGTGAGAACACAGGGACTAATAGCAATCAGCCCCAGCATTTT.

This clone is a singleton in its sample. The rearrangement joins TRBV7-2 to TRBJ1-3; D perhaps matches TRBD1 (6 bases). The length of the CDR3 is 17 residues. The germline V gene encodes CDR1 SGHTA and CDR2 FQGNSA. Between the trimmed V and J ends, which lost 5 bases and 0 bases, there was a span of 17 bases. The CDR3 nucleotides are TGTGCCAGCAGCCGGCTAATAGACAGGAGCTCTGGAAACACCATATATTTT. It encodes CASSRLIDRSSGNTIYF.

The chain employs TRBV18 and TRBJ2-3, with 15 bases fitting TRBD2. The CDR3 sequence is 17 residues long. Germline loops: CDR1 KGHSH, CDR2 LQKENI. Trimming removed 0 bases from V and 6 bases from J; junction bases left unmatched: 4. CDR3 coding DNA: TGTGCCAGCTCACCACCGGGACTAGCGGGGGGCATGGATACGCAGTATTTT. It specifies CASSPPGLAGGMDTQYF.

The CDR3 bases are TGTGCCAGCAGTTCTCGACAGGGCCCAGATACGCAGTATTTT. This gives the protein CASSSRQGPDTQYF. This sequence joins TRBV28 and TRBJ2-3, with 7 nucleotides matching TRBD1. V gave up 4 bases and J gave up 4 bases; unmatched junction bases: 5. Germline CDR1 MDHEN, CDR2 SYDVKM. CDR3 length equals 14 residues.

The chain carries TRBV5-6 and TRBJ2-6, with no clear D. V shed 5 bases and J shed 0 bases, with 6 bases lying between them. Germline V CDR1 and CDR2: SGHDT, YYEEEE. This CDR3 region has 14 residues. CDR3 sequence reads: CASRFTSGANVLTF. CDR3 DNA: TGTGCCAGCAGGTTCACCTCTGGGGCCAACGTCCTGACTTTC. Filled out from reference TRBV5-6 and TRBJ2-6, the complete variable domain reads DAGVTQSPTHLIKTRGQQVTLRCSPKSGHDTVSWYQQALGQGPQFIFQYYEEEERQRGNFPDRFSGHQFPNYSSELNVNALLLGDSALYLCASRFTSGANVLTFGAGSRLTVL.

The chain couples TRBV11-3 to TRBJ2-7; D remains ambiguous. Germline V gene lookup returns CDR1 SGHNT and CDR2 YENEEA. CDR3 length equals 14 residues. V lost 4 bases and J 2 bases, leaving 12 bases between the germline ends. CDR3: CASSSWTDPYEQYF. Written as DNA, the CDR3 is TGTGCCAGCAGCTCCTGGACGGATCCCTACGAGCAGTACTTC. The full variable domain, with the rest looked up from reference TRBV11-3 and TRBJ2-7, is EAGVVQSPRYKIIEKKQPVAFWCNPISGHNTLYWYLQNLGQGPELLIRYENEEAVDDSQLPKDRFSAERLKGVDSTLKIQPAELGDSAVYLCASSSWTDPYEQYFGPGTRLTVT.

CDR3 in DNA: TGCGCCAGCAGCTTAGACGGCCAACTGGATGAAAAACTGTTTTTT. It codes for CASSLDGQLDEKLFF. J is TRBJ1-4 and V is TRBV5-1; no reliable D call. This CDR3 spans 15 amino acids. Germline CDR1 reads SGHRS; CDR2 reads YFSETQ. Deletions cut 2 bases from V and 6 bases from J, with 14 bases between.

The chain carries TRBV5-4 and TRBJ2-5, with D possibly matching TRBD1 (6 bases). The germline CDR1 and CDR2 sequences are SGHNT and YYREEE (reference sequence). Trimming took off 3 bases at V and 5 bases at J, with 14 bases between the two ends. The CDR3 is 14 amino acids. CDR3 coding DNA: TGTGCCAGCAGCTCAACCCGACAGGCGGAGACCCAGTACTTC. Its translation is CASSSTRQAETQYF.

A note on this clone: In the same sample, other DNA sequences code for this CDR3. The chain's CDR3 is CASRRQGNTEAFF. CDR3 in DNA: TGTGCCAGCAGGAGACAGGGGAACACTGAAGCTTTCTTT. The chain is built from TRBV6-5 and TRBJ1-1, with TRBD1 matching 7 bases. This CDR3 spans 13 amino acids. V trimming: 6 bases; J trimming: 1 base; junction bases outside the gene matches: 2. CDR1 is MNHEY, CDR2 SVGAGI, per germline.

The V call is TRBV28, the J call TRBJ2-6; possible D gene TRBD2, 6 bases. Germline CDR1 is MDHEN and CDR2 is SYDVKM. V lost 6 bases, J lost 3 bases, and 21 bases lay in between. The CDR3 runs 18 residues. As DNA, the CDR3 is TGTGCCAGCAGACTCAGGGCGATCGGCGGGGATGGGGCCAACGTCCTGACTTTC. Its translation is CASRLRAIGGDGANVLTF.

Notes on this clone: Other DNA sequences in the same sample also yield this CDR3. The chain joins TRBV6-1 to TRBJ1-5; D is perhaps TRBD1 (6 bases). The CDR3 is 14 amino acids. Looked up from germline, CDR1 is MNHNS and CDR2 is SASEGT. V was cut by 6 bases and J by 0 bases, with 9 bases left in between. CDR3 nucleotides: TGTGCCAGCAGCGGGACAAATAGCAATCAGCCCCAGCATTTT. It is translated as CASSGTNSNQPQHF.

The chain employs TRBV11-2 and TRBJ2-1; unclear D gene. The ends were cut back, 6 bases at V and 6 bases at J, with 18 bases in the middle. The CDR3 loop spans 15 amino acids. Germline CDR1 SGHAT, CDR2 FQNNGV. For the CDR3, the DNA is TGTGCCAGCAGTACAATCCACGGAGCAAGCAATGAGCAGTTCTTC. Encoded protein: CASSTIHGASNEQFF.

The chain links TRBV28 to TRBJ1-2, with 7 positions matching TRBD1. V shed 1 base, J shed 4 bases, and the junction held 12 bases outside the gene matches. Germline CDR1 and CDR2: MDHEN and SYDVKM. The CDR3 covers 17 residues. CDR3 nucleotides: TGTGCCAGCAGTTTATCATCTCCCGGGACAGTCCCCTATGGCTACACCTTC. Translated, it gives CASSLSSPGTVPYGYTF.

The sample holds a few counts of this clone. This chain uses TRBV9 with TRBJ1-3; D is unresolved. Germline CDR1 SGDLS, CDR2 YYNGEE. The CDR3 length is 13 residues. Trimming removed 3 bases at V and 4 bases at J, with 8 bases between. The CDR3 sequence is CASSAGLGNTIYF. CDR3 coding DNA: TGTGCCAGCAGCGCTGGACTCGGAAACACCATATATTTT. Drawing the rest from reference TRBV9 and TRBJ1-3, the complete variable domain is DSGVTQTPKHLITATGQRVTLRCSPRSGDLSVYWYQQSLDQGLQFLIQYYNGEERAKGNILERFSAQQFPDLHSELNLSSLELGDSALYFCASSAGLGNTIYFGEGSWLTVV.

The chain joins TRBV15 to TRBJ2-3, with 12 nucleotides matching TRBD2. The CDR3 runs 16 residues. Per the germline V gene, CDR1 is LNHNV and CDR2 is YYDKDF (reference sequence). Trimming cost V 6 bases and J 6 bases; bases outside gene matches: 10. The CDR3: CATSRSTSGRLDTQYF. The CDR3 bases are TGTGCCACCAGTAGATCGACTAGCGGGAGATTGGATACGCAGTATTTT.